This T cell receptor (beta chain) was sequenced for a study of cytomegalovirus exposure and HLA in healthy donors. Primers included in the PCR were 60 Vbeta and 13 Jbeta primers. Clones were read by immunoSEQ multiplex PCR, and TCRdb kept only the in-frame ones, dropping some. Altogether some 100,000 clones are present, about 74% being singletons, with the ten largest covering about 4.4%. CDR1 and CDR2 (germline): MNHNS, SASEGT. This CDR3 comprises 13 residues. Trimming pared 6 bases from V and 3 bases from J, leaving 11 bases between. Regarding this clone: Other DNA sequences within the sample encode an identical CDR3.

The rearrangement links TRBV6-1 to TRBJ1-2, with D possibly matching TRBD1 (5 bases). The sample comprised PBMCs. The clonotype comes from a woman aged 18-29 years in good health and CMV-seropositive. CDR3 nucleotide sequence: TGTGCCAGCAGACCGACAGTTTACTATGGCTACACCTTC. It codes for CASRPTVYYGYTF.